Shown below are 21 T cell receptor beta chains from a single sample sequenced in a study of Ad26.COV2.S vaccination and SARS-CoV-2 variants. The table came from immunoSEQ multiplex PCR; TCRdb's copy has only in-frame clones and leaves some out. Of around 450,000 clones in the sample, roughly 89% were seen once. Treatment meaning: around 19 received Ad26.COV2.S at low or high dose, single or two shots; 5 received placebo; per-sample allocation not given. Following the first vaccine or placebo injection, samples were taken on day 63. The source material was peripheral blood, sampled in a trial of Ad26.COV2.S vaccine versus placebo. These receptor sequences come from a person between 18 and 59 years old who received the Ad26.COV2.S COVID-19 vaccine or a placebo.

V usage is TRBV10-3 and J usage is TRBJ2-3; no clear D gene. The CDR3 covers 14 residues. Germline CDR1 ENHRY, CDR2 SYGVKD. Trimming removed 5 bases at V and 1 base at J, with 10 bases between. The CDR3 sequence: CAISTSGRTDTQYF. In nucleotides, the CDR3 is TGTGCCATCAGTACGTCAGGCCGCACAGATACGCAGTATTTT.

In DNA form, the CDR3 reads TGCGCCAGCAGCTTGGTTCTAGCAGAGAGCACTGAAGCTTTCTTT. This sequence encodes CASSLVLAESTEAFF. The chain recombines TRBV5-1 with TRBJ1-1; no clear D. Germline CDR1 is SGHRS and CDR2 is YFSETQ. CDR3 length equals 15 residues. Trimming took off 0 bases at V and 4 bases at J, with 13 bases between the two ends. Supplemented by reference TRBV5-1 and TRBJ1-1, the full variable domain reads KAGVTQTPRYLIKTRGQQVTLSCSPISGHRSVSWYQQTPGQGLQFLFEYFSETQRNKGNFPGRFSGRQFSNSRSEMNVSTLELGDSALYLCASSLVLAESTEAFFGQGTRLTVV.

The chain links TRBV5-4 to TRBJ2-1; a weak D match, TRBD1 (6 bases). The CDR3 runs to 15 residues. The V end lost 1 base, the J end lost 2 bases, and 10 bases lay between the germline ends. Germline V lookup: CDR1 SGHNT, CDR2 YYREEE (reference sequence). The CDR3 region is CASSLRTAPYNEQFF. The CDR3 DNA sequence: TGTGCCAGCAGCTTGCGGACAGCGCCCTACAATGAGCAGTTCTTC.

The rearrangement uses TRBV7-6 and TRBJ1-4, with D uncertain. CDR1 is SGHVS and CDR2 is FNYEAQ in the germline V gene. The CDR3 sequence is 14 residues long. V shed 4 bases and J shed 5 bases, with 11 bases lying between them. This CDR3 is CASSSSRRNEKLFF. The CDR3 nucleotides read TGTGCCAGCAGCTCCTCAAGGAGGAATGAAAAACTGTTTTTT.

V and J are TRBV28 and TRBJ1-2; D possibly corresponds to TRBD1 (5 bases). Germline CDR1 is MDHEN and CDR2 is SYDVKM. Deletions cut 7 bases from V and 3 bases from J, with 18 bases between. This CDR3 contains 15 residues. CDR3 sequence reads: CASTRAGESDYGYTF. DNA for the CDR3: TGTGCCAGCACCAGAGCGGGGGAGAGTGACTATGGCTACACCTTC.

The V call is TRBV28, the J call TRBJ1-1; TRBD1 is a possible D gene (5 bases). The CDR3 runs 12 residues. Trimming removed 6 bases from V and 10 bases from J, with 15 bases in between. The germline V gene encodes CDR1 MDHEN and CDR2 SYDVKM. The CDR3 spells CASSFVRDRAFF. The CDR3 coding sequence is TGTGCCAGCAGCTTCGTAAGGGACCGAGCTTTCTTT.

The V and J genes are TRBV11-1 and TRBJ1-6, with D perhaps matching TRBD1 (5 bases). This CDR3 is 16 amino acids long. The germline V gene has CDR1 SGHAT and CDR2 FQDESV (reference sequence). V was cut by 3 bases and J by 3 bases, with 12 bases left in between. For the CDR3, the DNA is TGTGCCAGCAGCTTCGGGGCAAACTTCTATAATTCACCCCTCCACTTT. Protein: CASSFGANFYNSPLHF.

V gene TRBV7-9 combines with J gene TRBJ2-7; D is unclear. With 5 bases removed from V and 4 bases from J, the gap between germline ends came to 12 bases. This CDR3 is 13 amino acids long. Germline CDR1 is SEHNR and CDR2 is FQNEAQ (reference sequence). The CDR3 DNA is TGTGCCAGCAGCCTCGCTTATTTTTACGAGCAGTACTTC. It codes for CASSLAYFYEQYF.

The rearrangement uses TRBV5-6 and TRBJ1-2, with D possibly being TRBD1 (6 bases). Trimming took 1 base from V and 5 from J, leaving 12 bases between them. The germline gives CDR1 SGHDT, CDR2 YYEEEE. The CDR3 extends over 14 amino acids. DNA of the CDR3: TGTGCCAGCAGCTTGATAACAGGGACATATGGCTACACCTTC. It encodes CASSLITGTYGYTF.

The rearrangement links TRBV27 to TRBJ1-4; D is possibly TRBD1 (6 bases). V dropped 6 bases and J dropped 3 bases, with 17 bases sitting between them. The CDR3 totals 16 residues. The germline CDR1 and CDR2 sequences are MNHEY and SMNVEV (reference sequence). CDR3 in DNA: TGTGCCAGCAGGCCGATATACAGGGCAGCTAATGAAAAACTGTTTTTT. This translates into CASRPIYRAANEKLFF. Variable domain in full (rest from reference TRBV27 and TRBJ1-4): EAQVTQNPRYLITVTGKKLTVTCSQNMNHEYMSWYRQDPGLGLRQIYYSMNVEVTDKGDVPEGYKVSRKEKRNFPLILESPSPNQTSLYFCASRPIYRAANEKLFFGSGTQLSVL.

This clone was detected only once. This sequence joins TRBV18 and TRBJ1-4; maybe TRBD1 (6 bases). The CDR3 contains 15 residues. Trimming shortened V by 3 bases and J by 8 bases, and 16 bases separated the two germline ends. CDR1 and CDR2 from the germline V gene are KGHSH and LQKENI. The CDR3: CASSPLGGVSEKLFF. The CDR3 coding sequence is TGTGCCAGCTCACCCCTAGGGGGTGTATCCGAAAAACTGTTTTTT.

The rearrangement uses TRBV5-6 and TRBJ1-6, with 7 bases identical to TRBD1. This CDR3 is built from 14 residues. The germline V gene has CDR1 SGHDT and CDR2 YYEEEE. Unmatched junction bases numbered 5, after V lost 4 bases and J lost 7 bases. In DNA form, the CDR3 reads TGTGCCAGCAGCCGGACAGGAGGGAATTCACCCCTCCACTTT. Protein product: CASSRTGGNSPLHF.

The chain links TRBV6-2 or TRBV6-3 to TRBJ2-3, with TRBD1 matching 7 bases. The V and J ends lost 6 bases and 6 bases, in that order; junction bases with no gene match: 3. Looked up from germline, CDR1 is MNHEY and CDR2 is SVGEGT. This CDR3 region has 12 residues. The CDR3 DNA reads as TGTGCCAGCAGCCGCAGGGGGGATACGCAGTATTTT. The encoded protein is CASSRRGDTQYF.

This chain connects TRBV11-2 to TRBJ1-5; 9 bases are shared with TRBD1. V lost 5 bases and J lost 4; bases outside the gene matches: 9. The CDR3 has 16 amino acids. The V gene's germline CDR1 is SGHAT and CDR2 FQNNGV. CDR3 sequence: CASSRGDRGANQPQHF. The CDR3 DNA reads TGTGCCAGCAGCCGCGGCGACAGGGGGGCAAATCAGCCCCAGCATTTT.

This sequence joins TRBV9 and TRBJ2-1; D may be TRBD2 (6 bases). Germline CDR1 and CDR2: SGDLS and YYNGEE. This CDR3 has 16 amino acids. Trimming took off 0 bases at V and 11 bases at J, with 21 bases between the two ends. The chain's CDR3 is CASSVAPQGGDEKQFF. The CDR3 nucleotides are TGTGCCAGCAGCGTAGCCCCCCAGGGCGGGGATGAGAAGCAGTTCTTC.

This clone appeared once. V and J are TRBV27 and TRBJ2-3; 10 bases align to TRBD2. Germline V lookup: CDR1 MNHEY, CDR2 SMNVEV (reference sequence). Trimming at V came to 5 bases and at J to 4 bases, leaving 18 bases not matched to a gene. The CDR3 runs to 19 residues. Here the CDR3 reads CASSRLTNLAGGVSDTQYF. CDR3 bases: TGTGCCAGCAGTCGCCTGACCAATTTAGCGGGAGGCGTCTCAGATACGCAGTATTTT.

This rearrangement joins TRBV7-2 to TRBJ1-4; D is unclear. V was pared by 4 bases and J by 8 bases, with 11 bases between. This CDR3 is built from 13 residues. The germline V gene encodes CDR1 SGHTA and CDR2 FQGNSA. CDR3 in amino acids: CASSSQTREKLFF. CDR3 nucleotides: TGTGCCAGCAGCTCCCAGACCCGCGAAAAACTGTTTTTT. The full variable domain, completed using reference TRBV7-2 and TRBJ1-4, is GAGVSQSPSNKVTEKGKDVELRCDPISGHTALYWYRQSLGQGLEFLIYFQGNSAPDKSGLPSDRFSAERTGGSVSTLTIQRTQQEDSAVYLCASSSQTREKLFFGSGTQLSVL.

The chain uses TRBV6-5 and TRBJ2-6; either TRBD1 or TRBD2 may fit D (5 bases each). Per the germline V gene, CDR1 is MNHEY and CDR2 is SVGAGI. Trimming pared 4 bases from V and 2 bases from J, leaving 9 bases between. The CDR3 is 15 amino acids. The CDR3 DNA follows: TGTGCCAGCAGTTTCCGGGACCCTGGGGCCAACGTCCTGACTTTC. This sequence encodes CASSFRDPGANVLTF.

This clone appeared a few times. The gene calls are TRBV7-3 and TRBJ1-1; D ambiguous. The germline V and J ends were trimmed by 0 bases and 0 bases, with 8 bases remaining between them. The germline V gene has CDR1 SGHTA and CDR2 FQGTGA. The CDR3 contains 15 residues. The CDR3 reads CASSLTAVMNTEAFF. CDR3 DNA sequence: TGTGCCAGCAGCTTAACGGCGGTGATGAACACTGAAGCTTTCTTT.

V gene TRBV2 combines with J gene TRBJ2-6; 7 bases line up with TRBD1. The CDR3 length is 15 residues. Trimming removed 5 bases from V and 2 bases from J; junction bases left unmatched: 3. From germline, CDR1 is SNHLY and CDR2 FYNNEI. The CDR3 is CASSTDRAGANVLTF. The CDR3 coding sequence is TGTGCCAGCAGTACAGACAGGGCTGGGGCCAACGTCCTGACTTTC.

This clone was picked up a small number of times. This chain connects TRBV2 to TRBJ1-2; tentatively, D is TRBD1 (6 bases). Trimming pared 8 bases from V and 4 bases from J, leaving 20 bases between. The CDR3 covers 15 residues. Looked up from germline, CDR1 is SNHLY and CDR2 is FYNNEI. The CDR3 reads CASSRGGRFSYGYTF. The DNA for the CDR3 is TGTGCCAGCTCAAGGGGGGGCAGATTCAGCTATGGCTACACCTTC. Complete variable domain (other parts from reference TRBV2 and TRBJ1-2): EPEVTQTPSHQVTQMGQEVILRCVPISNHLYFYWYRQILGQKVEFLVSFYNNEISEKSEIFDDQFSVERPDGSNFTLKIRSTKLEDSAMYFCASSRGGRFSYGYTFGSGTRLTVV.